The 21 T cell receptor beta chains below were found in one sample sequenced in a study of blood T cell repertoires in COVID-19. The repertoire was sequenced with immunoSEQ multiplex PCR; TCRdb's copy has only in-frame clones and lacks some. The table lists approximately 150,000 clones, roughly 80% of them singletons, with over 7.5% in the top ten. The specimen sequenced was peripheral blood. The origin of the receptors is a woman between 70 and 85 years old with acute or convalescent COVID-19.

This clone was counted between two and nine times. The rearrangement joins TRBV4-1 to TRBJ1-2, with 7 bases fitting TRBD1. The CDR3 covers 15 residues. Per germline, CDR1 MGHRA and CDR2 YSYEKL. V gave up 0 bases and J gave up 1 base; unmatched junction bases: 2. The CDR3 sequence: CASSQEGTVNYGYTF. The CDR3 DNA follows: TGCGCCAGCAGCCAAGAAGGGACAGTTAACTATGGCTACACCTTC.

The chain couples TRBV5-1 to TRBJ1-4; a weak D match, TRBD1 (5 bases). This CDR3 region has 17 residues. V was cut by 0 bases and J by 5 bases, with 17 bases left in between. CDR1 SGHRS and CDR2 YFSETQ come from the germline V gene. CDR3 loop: CASSLGGEARWNEKLFF. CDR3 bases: TGCGCCAGCAGCTTGGGAGGGGAGGCCCGGTGGAATGAAAAACTGTTTTTT.

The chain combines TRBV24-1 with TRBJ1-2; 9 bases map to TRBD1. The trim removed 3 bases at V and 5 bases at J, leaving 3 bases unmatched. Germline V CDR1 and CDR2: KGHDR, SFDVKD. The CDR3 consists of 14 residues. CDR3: CATSDTGGGYGYTF. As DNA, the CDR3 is TGTGCCACCAGTGATACAGGGGGCGGTTATGGCTACACCTTC.

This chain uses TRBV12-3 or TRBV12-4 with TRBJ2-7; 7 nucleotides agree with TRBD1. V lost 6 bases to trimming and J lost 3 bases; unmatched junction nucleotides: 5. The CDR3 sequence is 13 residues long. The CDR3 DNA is TGTGCCAGCAGGACGACAGGGATCTACGAGCAGTACTTC. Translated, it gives CASRTTGIYEQYF.

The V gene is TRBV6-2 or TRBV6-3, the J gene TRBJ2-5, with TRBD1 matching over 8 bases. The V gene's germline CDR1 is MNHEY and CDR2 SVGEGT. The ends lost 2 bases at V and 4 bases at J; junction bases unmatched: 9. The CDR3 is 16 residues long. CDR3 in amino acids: CASSYVGQGRVETQYF. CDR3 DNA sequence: TGTGCCAGCAGTTACGTCGGACAGGGAAGGGTAGAGACCCAGTACTTC.

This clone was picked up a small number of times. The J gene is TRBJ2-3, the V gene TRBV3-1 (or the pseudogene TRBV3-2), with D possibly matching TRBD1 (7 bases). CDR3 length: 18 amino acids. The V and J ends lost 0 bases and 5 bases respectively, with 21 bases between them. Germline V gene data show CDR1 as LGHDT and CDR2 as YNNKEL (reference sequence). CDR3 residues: CASSQDIRRGQSQDTQYF. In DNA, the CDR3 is TGTGCCAGCAGCCAAGATATTAGGAGGGGGCAGTCACAAGATACGCAGTATTTT.

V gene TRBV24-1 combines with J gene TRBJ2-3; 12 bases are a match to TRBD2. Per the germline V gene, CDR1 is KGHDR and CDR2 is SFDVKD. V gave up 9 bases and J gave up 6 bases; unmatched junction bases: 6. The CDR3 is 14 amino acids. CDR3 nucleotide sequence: TGTGCCACCTCACTAGCGGGAGGCGGGGATACGCAGTATTTT. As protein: CATSLAGGGDTQYF.

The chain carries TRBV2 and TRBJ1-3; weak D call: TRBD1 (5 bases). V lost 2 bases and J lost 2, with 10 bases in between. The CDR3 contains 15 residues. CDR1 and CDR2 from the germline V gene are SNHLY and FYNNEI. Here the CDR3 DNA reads TGTGCCAGCAGTGAAATTGGGGGGGCTGGAAACACCATATATTTT. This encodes CASSEIGGAGNTIYF.

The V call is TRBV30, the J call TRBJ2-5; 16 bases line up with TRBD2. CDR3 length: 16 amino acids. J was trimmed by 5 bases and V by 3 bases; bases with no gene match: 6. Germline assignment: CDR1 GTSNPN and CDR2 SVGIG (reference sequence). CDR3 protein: CAWRRGLAGGKETQYF. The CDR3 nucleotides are TGTGCCTGGAGAAGGGGACTAGCGGGGGGGAAGGAGACCCAGTACTTC.

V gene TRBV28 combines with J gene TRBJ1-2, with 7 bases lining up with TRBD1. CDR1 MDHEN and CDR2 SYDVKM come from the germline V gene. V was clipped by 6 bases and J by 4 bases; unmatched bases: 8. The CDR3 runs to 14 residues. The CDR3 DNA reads TGTGCCAGCAGCCAACCCAGGACAGGCTATGGCTACACCTTC. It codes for CASSQPRTGYGYTF.

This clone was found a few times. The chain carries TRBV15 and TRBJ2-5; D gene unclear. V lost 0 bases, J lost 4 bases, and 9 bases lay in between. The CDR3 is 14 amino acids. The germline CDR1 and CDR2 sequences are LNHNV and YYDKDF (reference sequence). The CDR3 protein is CATSRDSGGETQYF. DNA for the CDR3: TGTGCCACCAGCAGAGACTCAGGTGGAGAGACCCAGTACTTC.

In nucleotides, the CDR3 is TGTGCCACCAGTGATTTCGCGGGTTCACCCCTCCACTTT. Its protein is CATSDFAGSPLHF. V usage is TRBV24-1 and J usage is TRBJ1-6; no clear D gene. Germline CDR1 KGHDR, CDR2 SFDVKD. The CDR3 length is 13 residues. Trimming shortened V by 1 base and J by 9 bases, and 6 bases separated the two germline ends.

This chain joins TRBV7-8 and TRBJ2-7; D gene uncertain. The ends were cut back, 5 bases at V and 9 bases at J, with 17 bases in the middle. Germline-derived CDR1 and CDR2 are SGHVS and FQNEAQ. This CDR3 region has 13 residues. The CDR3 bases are TGTGCCAGCAGCCCGAGGCGAATAATTCCGCAGTACTTC. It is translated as CASSPRRIIPQYF.

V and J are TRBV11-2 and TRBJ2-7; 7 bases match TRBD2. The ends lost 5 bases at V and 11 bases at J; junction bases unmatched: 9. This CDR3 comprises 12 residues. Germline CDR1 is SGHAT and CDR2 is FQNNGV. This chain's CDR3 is CASSLGRGQEYF. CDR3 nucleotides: TGTGCCAGCAGCCTTGGGAGGGGCCAAGAGTACTTC.

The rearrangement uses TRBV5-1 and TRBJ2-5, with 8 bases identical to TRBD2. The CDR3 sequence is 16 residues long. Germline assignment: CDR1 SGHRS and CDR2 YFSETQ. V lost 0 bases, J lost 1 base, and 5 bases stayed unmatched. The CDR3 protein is CASSLAPAGGQETQYF. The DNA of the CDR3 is TGCGCCAGCAGCTTGGCCCCGGCGGGGGGCCAAGAGACCCAGTACTTC.

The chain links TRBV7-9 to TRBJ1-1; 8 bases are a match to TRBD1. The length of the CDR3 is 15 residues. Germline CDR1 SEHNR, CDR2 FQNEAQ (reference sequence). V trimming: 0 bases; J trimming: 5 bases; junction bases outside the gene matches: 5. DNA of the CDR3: TGTGCCAGCAGCTTAGCCAACAGGGGGAAGACTGAAGCTTTCTTT. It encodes CASSLANRGKTEAFF.

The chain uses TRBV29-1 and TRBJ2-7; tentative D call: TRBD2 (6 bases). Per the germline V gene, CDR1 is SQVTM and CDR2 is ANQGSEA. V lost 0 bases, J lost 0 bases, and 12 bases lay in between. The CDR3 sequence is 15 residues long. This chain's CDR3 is CSVEDRGLTSYEQYF. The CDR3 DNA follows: TGCAGCGTTGAAGATAGGGGACTGACCTCCTACGAGCAGTACTTC.

This CDR3 reads CASSPWTGGTDTQYF. CDR3 DNA sequence: TGTGCCAGCAGCCCCTGGACAGGAGGCACAGATACGCAGTATTTT. The chain carries TRBV11-1 and TRBJ2-3, with 7 bases aligning to TRBD1. There are 15 residues in the CDR3. Per the germline V gene, CDR1 is SGHAT and CDR2 is FQDESV (reference sequence). J gave up 1 base and V 5 bases, and 6 bases lay outside the gene matches.

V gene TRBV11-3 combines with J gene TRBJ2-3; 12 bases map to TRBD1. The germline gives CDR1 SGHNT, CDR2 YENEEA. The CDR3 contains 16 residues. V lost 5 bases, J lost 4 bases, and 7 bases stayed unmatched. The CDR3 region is CASSATWDRGPDTQYF. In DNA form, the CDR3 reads TGTGCCAGCAGCGCTACCTGGGACAGGGGGCCAGATACGCAGTATTTT.

DNA of the CDR3: TGTGCCAGCAGCAAAACACGCCAAGGGGACAATCAGCCCCAGCATTTT. This translates into CASSKTRQGDNQPQHF. The chain is built from TRBV21-1 and TRBJ1-5; the D call of TRBD1 is as the table states it, not checked on the DNA. TRBV21-1 is reported as a pseudogene. The CDR3 is 16 amino acids.

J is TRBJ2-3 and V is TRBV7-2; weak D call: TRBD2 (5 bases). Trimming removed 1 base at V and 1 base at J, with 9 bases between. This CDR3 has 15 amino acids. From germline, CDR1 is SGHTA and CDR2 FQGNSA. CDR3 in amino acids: CASSLVDYRTDTQYF. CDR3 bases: TGTGCCAGCAGCTTAGTCGACTACCGCACAGATACGCAGTATTTT.